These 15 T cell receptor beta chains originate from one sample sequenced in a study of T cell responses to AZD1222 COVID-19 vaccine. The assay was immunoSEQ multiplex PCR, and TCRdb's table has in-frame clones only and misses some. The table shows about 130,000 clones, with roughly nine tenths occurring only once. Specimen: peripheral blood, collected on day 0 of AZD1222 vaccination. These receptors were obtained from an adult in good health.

This CDR3 reads CASSSDRGRGQPQHF. The CDR3 nucleotides are TGTGCCAGCAGCTCGGACAGGGGCAGGGGTCAGCCCCAGCATTTT. The gene calls are TRBV2 and TRBJ1-5; 9 nucleotides line up with TRBD1. The CDR3 extends over 15 amino acids. The germline V gene encodes CDR1 SNHLY and CDR2 FYNNEI. The junction had 9 bases not matched to a gene; V was cut back by 6 bases and J by 6 bases.

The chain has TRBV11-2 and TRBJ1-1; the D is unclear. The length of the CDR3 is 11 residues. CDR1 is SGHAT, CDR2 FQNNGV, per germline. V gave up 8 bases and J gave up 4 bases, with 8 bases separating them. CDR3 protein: CASLRITEAFF. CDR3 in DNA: TGTGCCAGCCTTAGAATCACTGAAGCTTTCTTT.

CDR3 sequence reads: CASSQVRAGHSGNTIYF. Written as DNA, the CDR3 is TGTGCCAGCAGCCAAGTCAGGGCAGGGCACTCTGGAAACACCATATATTTT. This rearrangement joins TRBV14 to TRBJ1-3; TRBD1 is a possible D gene (5 bases). The CDR3 runs to 17 residues. Germline assignment: CDR1 SGHDN and CDR2 FVKESK. V was shortened by 1 base and J by 0 bases, with 13 bases between the two germline ends.

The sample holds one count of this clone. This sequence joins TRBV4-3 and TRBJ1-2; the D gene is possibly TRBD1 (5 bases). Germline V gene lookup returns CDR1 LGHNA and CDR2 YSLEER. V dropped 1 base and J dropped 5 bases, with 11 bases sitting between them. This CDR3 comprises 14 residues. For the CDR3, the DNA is TGCGCCAGCAGCCAAGGAGGGGAGGTATATGGCTACACCTTC. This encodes CASSQGGEVYGYTF.

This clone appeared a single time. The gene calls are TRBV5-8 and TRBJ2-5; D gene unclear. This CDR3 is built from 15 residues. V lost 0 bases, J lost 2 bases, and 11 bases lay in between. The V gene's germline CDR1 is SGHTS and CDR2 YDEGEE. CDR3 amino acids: CASSLAFETQETQYF. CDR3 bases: TGTGCCAGCAGCTTGGCGTTTGAGACACAAGAGACCCAGTACTTC.

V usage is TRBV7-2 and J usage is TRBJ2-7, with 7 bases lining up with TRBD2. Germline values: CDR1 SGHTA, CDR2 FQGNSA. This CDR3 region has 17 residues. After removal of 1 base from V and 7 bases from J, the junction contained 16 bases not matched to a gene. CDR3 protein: CASSLDLGSGLSREQYF. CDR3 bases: TGTGCCAGCAGCTTAGATTTGGGTAGCGGGCTTTCTCGGGAGCAGTACTTC.

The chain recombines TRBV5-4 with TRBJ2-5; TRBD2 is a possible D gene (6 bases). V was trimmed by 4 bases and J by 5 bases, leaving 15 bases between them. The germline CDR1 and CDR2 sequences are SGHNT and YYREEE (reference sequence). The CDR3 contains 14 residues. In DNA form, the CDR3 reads TGTGCCAGCAGCCCGGAGGGCCCCAGGGAGACCCAGTACTTC. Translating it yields CASSPEGPRETQYF.

The CDR3 sequence: CASSFAGQYGYTF. DNA of the CDR3: TGTGCCAGCAGTTTTGCGGGACAATATGGCTACACCTTC. This rearrangement joins TRBV27 to TRBJ1-2, with a possible D match to TRBD1 (6 bases). The V gene lost 3 bases and the J gene lost 5 bases, with 10 bases spanning the gap. Per germline, CDR1 MNHEY and CDR2 SMNVEV (reference sequence). The CDR3 has 13 residues.

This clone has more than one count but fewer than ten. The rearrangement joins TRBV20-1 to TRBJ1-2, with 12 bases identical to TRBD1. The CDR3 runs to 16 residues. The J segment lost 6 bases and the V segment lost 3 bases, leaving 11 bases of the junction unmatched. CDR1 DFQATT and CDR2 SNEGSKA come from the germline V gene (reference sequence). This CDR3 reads CSASVLMGQGANGYTF. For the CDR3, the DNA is TGCAGTGCTAGTGTTTTGATGGGACAGGGGGCGAATGGCTACACCTTC.

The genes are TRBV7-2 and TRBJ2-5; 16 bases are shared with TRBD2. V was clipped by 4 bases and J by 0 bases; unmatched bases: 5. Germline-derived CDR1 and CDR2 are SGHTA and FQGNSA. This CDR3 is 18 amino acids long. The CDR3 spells CASSSPGLAGGYQETQYF. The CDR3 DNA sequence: TGTGCCAGCAGCTCGCCGGGACTAGCGGGGGGGTACCAAGAGACCCAGTACTTC.

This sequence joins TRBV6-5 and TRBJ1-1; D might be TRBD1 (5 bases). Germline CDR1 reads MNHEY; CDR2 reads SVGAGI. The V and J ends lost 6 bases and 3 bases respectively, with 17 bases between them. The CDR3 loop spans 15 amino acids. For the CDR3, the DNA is TGTGCCAGCAGCCCCGTCGGGGGATCGGACACTGAAGCTTTCTTT. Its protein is CASSPVGGSDTEAFF.

The CDR3 is CASSSTGDSNYGYTF. For the CDR3, the DNA is TGTGCCAGCAGTTCGACAGGGGACTCTAACTATGGCTACACCTTC. The chain links TRBV28 to TRBJ1-2, with 8 bases that match TRBD1. The CDR3 loop spans 15 amino acids. Germline V gene sequence: CDR1 MDHEN, CDR2 SYDVKM. Losses at the gene ends were 4 bases for V and 0 bases for J; bases not matched to a gene: 4.

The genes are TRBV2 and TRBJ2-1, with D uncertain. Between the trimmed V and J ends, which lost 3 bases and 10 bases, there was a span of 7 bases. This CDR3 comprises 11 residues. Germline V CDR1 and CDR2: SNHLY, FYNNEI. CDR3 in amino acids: CASSEAVEQFF. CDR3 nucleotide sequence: TGTGCCAGCAGTGAGGCGGTCGAGCAGTTCTTC.

CDR3 nucleotide sequence: TGTGCCAGCAGCTTGGCGGGGGCTTATAATGAAAAACTGTTTTTT. Encoded protein: CASSLAGAYNEKLFF. The chain links TRBV5-8 to TRBJ1-4; maybe TRBD1 (6 bases). The CDR3 runs to 15 residues. Trimming removed 0 bases at V and 4 bases at J, with 10 bases between. CDR1 SGHTS and CDR2 YDEGEE come from the germline V gene. Using reference TRBV5-8 and TRBJ1-4 for the parts outside the CDR3, the full variable domain is EAGVTQSPTHLIKTRGQQATLRCSPISGHTSVYWYQQALGLGLQFLLWYDEGEERNRGNFPPRFSGRQFPNYSSELNVNALELEDSALYLCASSLAGAYNEKLFFGSGTQLSVL.

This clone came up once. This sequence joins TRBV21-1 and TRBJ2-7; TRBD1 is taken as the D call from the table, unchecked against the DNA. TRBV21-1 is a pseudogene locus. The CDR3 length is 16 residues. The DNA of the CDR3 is TGTGCCAGCAGCATAAATCCTACAGGGGGTCCATACGAGCAGTACTTC. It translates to CASSINPTGGPYEQYF.